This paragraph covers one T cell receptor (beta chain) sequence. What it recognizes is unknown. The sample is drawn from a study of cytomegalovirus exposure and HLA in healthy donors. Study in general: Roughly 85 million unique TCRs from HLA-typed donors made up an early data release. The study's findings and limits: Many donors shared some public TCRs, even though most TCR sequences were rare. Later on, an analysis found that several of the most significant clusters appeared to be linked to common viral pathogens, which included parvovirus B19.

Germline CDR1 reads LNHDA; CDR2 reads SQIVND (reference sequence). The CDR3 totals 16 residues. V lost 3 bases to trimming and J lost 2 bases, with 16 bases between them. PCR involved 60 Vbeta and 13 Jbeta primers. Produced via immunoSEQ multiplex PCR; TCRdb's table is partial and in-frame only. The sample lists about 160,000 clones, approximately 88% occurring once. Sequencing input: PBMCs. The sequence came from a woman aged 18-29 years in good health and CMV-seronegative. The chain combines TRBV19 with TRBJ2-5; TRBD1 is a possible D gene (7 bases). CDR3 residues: CASSINGGGGQETQYF. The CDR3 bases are TGTGCCAGTAGTATTAATGGAGGGGGCGGTCAAGAGACCCAGTACTTC. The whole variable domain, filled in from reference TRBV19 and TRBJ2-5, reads DGGITQSPKYLFRKEGQNVTLSCEQNLNHDAMYWYRQDPGQGLRLIYYSQIVNDFQKGDIAEGYSVSREKKESFPLTVTSAQKNPTAFYLCASSINGGGGQETQYFGPGTRLLVL.